The TCR beta chain under discussion was sequenced for a study of blood T cell repertoires in COVID-19. Study-level information: Acute-phase and convalescent COVID-19 samples originated in the United States, Italy and Spain. T cells, B-cell-depleted T cells, or PBMCs provided the cDNA or gDNA that served as material.

Original processing notes: The assay estimated nucleated cells by amplifying reference gene primers. The method was immunoSEQ multiplex PCR; TCRdb's version includes in-frame clones alone and lacks a portion of them. V and J calls and clone size are copied from that table; D and trimming were computed from the DNA. The sample has some 290,000 clones, approximately 86% seen once; the top ten hold 3.6%. The CDR3 contains 15 residues. Trimming pared 6 bases from V and 5 bases from J, leaving 16 bases between. The germline V gene encodes CDR1 MNHEY and CDR2 SVGAGI. The genes are TRBV6-5 and TRBJ2-2, with a tentative D call TRBD2 (6 bases). The sequenced material came from peripheral blood. This TCR was recovered from a man aged 18 to 29 with active or convalescent COVID-19. The CDR3 DNA follows: TGTGCCAGCAGGCGGGTAACTAGCCTGACCGGGGAGCTGTTTTTT. Translated, it gives CASRRVTSLTGELFF.